Listed below are T cell receptor beta chains from one sample, sequenced in a study of T cell responses to AZD1222 COVID-19 vaccine. Assay used: immunoSEQ multiplex PCR; TCRdb lists only in-frame clones, some missing. There are 110,000 to 150,000 clones in the sample; 85% to 90% occur only once, and roughly 1.7% lies in the top ten. The starting material was peripheral blood, obtained on day 0 of AZD1222 vaccination. The receptors were gathered from an adult in good health. CDR3s include the opening cysteine and the closing phenylalanine or tryptophan. Each record gives: V gene, D gene, J gene, clone size, CDR3 protein, CDR3 DNA. The D gene is left open where the match is weak. Rows give clone size only sometimes, using once, few, many, or a class for an expanded clone.

TRBV30	NA	TRBJ1-1	NA	CAWSVVEGTKAFF	TGTGCCTGGAGTGTGGTAGAAGGGACGAAAGCTTTCTTT
TRBV27	NA	TRBJ2-7	NA	CASSYRQSEQYF	TGTGCCAGCTCTTATCGACAGAGCGAGCAGTACTTC
TRBV5-1	NA	TRBJ2-2	NA	CASSLGAGTPEELFF	TGCGCCAGCAGCTTGGGTGCCGGGACCCCCGAGGAGCTGTTTTTT
TRBV27	NA	TRBJ1-5	NA	CASSFQHLSNQPQHF	TGTGCCAGCAGTTTCCAACACCTGAGCAATCAGCCCCAGCATTTT
TRBV9	TRBD1	TRBJ1-3	NA	CASSVATGARNTIYF	TGTGCCAGCAGCGTAGCTACAGGGGCAAGAAACACCATATATTTT
TRBV3-1/TRBV3-2	TRBD2	TRBJ2-3	NA	CASSLFLAGPTDTQYF	TGTGCCAGCAGCTTATTCCTAGCGGGACCCACAGATACGCAGTATTTT
TRBV20-1	NA	TRBJ2-1	NA	CSALVANEQFF	TGCAGTGCTCTCGTGGCGAATGAGCAGTTCTTC
TRBV29-1	NA	TRBJ2-1	NA	CSPISHNEQFF	TGCAGCCCCATCTCCCACAATGAGCAGTTCTTC
TRBV11-2	TRBD1	TRBJ1-1	NA	CASSSGQVLNTEAFF	TGTGCCAGCAGCTCGGGACAGGTGCTGAACACTGAAGCTTTCTTT
TRBV12-3/TRBV12-4	NA	TRBJ1-2	few	CASSLGNYGYTF	TGTGCCAGCAGTTTAGGAAACTATGGCTACACCTTC
TRBV18	TRBD2	TRBJ2-2	NA	CASSPRTSGVNTGELFF	TGTGCCAGCTCTCCTAGGACTAGCGGGGTGAACACCGGGGAGCTGTTTTTT
TRBV30	NA	TRBJ2-7	NA	CAWTNTYEQYF	TGTGCCTGGACCAATACCTACGAGCAGTACTTC
TRBV27	NA	TRBJ1-1	once	CASHRNREGTEAFF	TGTGCCAGCCACCGGAACAGGGAGGGGACTGAAGCTTTCTTT
TRBV5-1	NA	TRBJ1-1	NA	CASSLKINTEAFF	TGCGCCAGCAGCTTGAAGATTAACACTGAAGCTTTCTTT
TRBV19	NA	TRBJ2-2	NA	CASIDSNTGELFF	TGTGCCAGTATAGACAGTAACACCGGGGAGCTGTTTTTT
TRBV5-6	NA	TRBJ2-3	NA	CASSSARGGTDTQYF	TGTGCCAGCAGCTCCGCGAGGGGAGGCACAGATACGCAGTATTTT
TRBV7-9	NA	TRBJ1-2	NA	CALWRDSANYGYTF	TGTGCCCTGTGGCGGGACTCTGCTAACTATGGCTACACCTTC
TRBV9	TRBD2	TRBJ2-1	NA	CASSVVSIAGGGNEQFF	TGTGCCAGCAGCGTAGTGTCCATAGCGGGAGGCGGCAATGAGCAGTTCTTC
TRBV7-9	NA	TRBJ2-3	NA	CASSLLADYTDTQYF	TGTGCCAGCAGCTTACTCGCGGATTACACAGATACGCAGTATTTT
TRBV6-5	NA	TRBJ1-1	few	CASSYSRRTENTEAFF	TGTGCCAGCAGTTACTCACGGAGGACAGAAAACACTGAAGCTTTCTTT
TRBV6-6	TRBD1	TRBJ2-2	NA	CASTSGDRGATGELFF	TGTGCCAGCACGTCGGGTGACAGGGGGGCCACCGGGGAGCTGTTTTTT
TRBV6-5	NA	TRBJ2-3	NA	CASSYTGSTDTQYF	TGTGCCAGCAGTTACACTGGTAGCACAGATACGCAGTATTTT
TRBV19	NA	TRBJ1-1	few	CASSIDKRNTEAFF	TGTGCCAGTAGTATAGATAAACGGAACACTGAAGCTTTCTTT
TRBV5-1	NA	TRBJ1-1	NA	CASSSLSSIGTEAFF	TGCGCCAGCAGCTCCTTGTCATCAATCGGCACTGAAGCTTTCTTT
TRBV19	TRBD2	TRBJ2-3	NA	CASSILSGSSYTQYF	TGTGCCAGTAGTATTCTTAGCGGGAGTAGTTATACGCAGTATTTT
TRBV4-1	TRBD2	TRBJ2-1	NA	CASSQVSGSGYNEQFF	TGCGCCAGCAGCCAAGTAAGCGGGAGTGGTTACAATGAGCAGTTCTTC
TRBV7-2	NA	TRBJ2-5	NA	CASSFDSRETQYF	TGTGCCAGCAGCTTCGACAGCCGGGAGACCCAGTACTTC
TRBV6-5	NA	TRBJ1-1	NA	CASSYNRQGRAEAFF	TGTGCCAGCAGTTATAACCGCCAGGGCCGGGCTGAAGCTTTCTTT
TRBV19	NA	TRBJ2-3	NA	CASSPGYGGTDTQYF	TGTGCCAGTAGTCCCGGTTATGGGGGCACAGATACGCAGTATTTT
TRBV28	NA	TRBJ1-4	NA	CASSPGKGRVANEKLFF	TGTGCCAGCAGTCCGGGGAAGGGGCGGGTTGCTAATGAAAAACTGTTTTTT
TRBV7-8	TRBD1	TRBJ1-1	NA	CASSLVDRENTEAFF	TGTGCCAGCAGCTTAGTGGACAGGGAGAACACTGAAGCTTTCTTT
TRBV11-2	NA	TRBJ2-7	NA	CASSFTSMSEQYF	TGTGCCAGCAGCTTTACTAGTATGAGCGAGCAGTACTTC
TRBV5-4	NA	TRBJ2-3	NA	CASTSPGASGTDTQYF	TGTGCCAGCACATCCCCGGGGGCTAGCGGCACAGATACGCAGTATTTT
TRBV5-4	NA	TRBJ1-2	NA	CASRLRGSNYGYTF	TGTGCCAGCAGGCTAAGGGGGAGCAACTATGGCTACACCTTC
TRBV27	NA	TRBJ1-2	NA	CASSSGGSRLGYTF	TGTGCCAGCAGTTCGGGCGGCTCACGTCTTGGCTACACCTTC
TRBV27	TRBD2	TRBJ2-7	NA	CASSSPRSLLAGGPSNPYEQYF	TGTGCCAGCAGTTCTCCCCGAAGCCTCCTAGCGGGGGGGCCCTCCAACCCTTACGAGCAGTACTTC
TRBV5-1	NA	TRBJ1-4	NA	CASSRDPGGPNEKLFF	TGCGCCAGCAGCCGGGACCCCGGGGGACCTAATGAAAAACTGTTTTTT